The clone carrying this TCR beta chain has at least ten counts. Its cognate antigen is unknown. These data belong to a study of metastatic and nonmetastatic thyroid tumors. The wider study: The comparison covered peripheral blood and tumor or nodule tissue in malignant and benign thyroid patients. Notes on the study in general: Malignant tumors reportedly showed significantly higher TCR beta diversity than benign nodules in both blood and tumor.

TCRdb used MiXCR to call clones anew from the PCR reads. The table lists 20,000 or so clones, about a sixth of them singletons. Treatment of any kind had been given to no patient before thyroid surgery. The CDR3 length is 17 residues. The germline V gene encodes CDR1 SGHDN and CDR2 FVKESK. J was trimmed by 6 bases and V by 3 bases; bases with no gene match: 15. The TCR was taken from a female donor with papillary thyroid cancer or a benign thyroid nodule (not recorded which). Some clones in this sample may be carry-over from other donors' samples. Sequencing was performed on blood. The J gene is TRBJ2-3, the V gene TRBV14, with TRBD1 matching over 7 bases. This CDR3 is CASSQFQGQGDSDTQYF. The CDR3, as DNA: TGTGCCAGCAGCCAGTTCCAGGGCCAGGGGGATTCGGATACGCAGTATTTT.